The following is a TCR beta chain sequence with its context. Its antigen is not known. TCRbeta libraries averaged roughly 40,000 productive templates per sample. The protocol was immunoSEQ multiplex PCR, while the TCRdb copy is restricted to in-frame clones and leaves out a portion. The table records 10,000 to 15,000 clones, approximately 88% of them present only once. This CDR3 is 13 amino acids long. V was clipped by 4 bases and J by 2 bases, with 9 bases between them. CDR1 and CDR2 (germline): SGDLS, YYNGEE. This specimen comes from a study of STAT3 mutations in large granular lymphocyte leukemia. As for the study in general: Roughly 40% of treated T-LGLL patients showed hematologic response to immunosuppression.

Study results and limitations: At least one immunodominant TCR beta clonotype appeared in every T-cell large granular lymphocyte leukemia patient.

The source is a human donor with T large granular lymphocyte leukemia. Some clones in this sample may be carry-over from other donors' samples. The chain recombines TRBV9 with TRBJ1-1, with unresolved D. The material sequenced was PBMCs. This chain's CDR3 is CASSKQVNTEAFF. The CDR3 DNA is TGTGCCAGCAGCAAACAAGTAAACACTGAAGCTTTCTTT.